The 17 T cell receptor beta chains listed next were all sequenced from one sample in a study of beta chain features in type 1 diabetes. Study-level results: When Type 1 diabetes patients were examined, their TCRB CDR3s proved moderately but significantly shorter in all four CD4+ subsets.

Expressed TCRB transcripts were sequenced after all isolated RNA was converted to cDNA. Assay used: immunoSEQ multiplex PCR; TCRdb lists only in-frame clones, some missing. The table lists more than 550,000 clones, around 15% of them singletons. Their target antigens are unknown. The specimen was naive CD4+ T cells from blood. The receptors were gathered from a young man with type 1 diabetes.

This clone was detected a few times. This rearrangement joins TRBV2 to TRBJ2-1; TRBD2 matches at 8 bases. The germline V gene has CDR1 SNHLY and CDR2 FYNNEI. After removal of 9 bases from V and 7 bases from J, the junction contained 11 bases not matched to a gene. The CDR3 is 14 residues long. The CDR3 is CASAREGPGNEQFF. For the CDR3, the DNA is TGTGCCAGTGCTCGGGAGGGCCCGGGGAATGAGCAGTTCTTC.

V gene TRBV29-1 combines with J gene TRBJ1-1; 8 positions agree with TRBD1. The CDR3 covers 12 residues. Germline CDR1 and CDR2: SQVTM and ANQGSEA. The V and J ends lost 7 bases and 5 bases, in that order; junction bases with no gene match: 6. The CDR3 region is CSATTGGTEAFF. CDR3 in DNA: TGCAGCGCAACTACAGGGGGGACTGAAGCTTTCTTT.

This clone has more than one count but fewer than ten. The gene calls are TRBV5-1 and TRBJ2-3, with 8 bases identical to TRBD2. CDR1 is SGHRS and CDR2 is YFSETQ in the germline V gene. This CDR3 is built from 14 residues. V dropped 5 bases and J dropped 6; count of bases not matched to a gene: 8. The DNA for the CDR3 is TGCGCCAGCAGACCCGGGACTAGTGACGATACGCAGTATTTT. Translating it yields CASRPGTSDDTQYF. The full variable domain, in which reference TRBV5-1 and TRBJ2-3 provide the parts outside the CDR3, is KAGVTQTPRYLIKTRGQQVTLSCSPISGHRSVSWYQQTPGQGLQFLFEYFSETQRNKGNFPGRFSGRQFSNSRSEMNVSTLELGDSALYLCASRPGTSDDTQYFGPGTRLTVL.

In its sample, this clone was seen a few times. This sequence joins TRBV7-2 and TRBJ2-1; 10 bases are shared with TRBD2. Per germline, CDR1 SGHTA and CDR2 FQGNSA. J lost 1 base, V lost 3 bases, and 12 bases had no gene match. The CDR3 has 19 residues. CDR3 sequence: CASSLIVAASGGSYNEQFF. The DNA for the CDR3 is TGTGCCAGCAGCTTGATAGTGGCGGCTAGCGGGGGTTCCTACAATGAGCAGTTCTTC.

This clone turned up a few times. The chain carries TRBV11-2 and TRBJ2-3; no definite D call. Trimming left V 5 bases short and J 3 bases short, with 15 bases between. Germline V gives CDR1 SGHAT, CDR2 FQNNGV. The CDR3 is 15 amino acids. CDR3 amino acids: CASSPRTRGTDTQYF. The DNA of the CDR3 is TGTGCCAGCAGCCCTCGGACCAGAGGAACAGATACGCAGTATTTT.

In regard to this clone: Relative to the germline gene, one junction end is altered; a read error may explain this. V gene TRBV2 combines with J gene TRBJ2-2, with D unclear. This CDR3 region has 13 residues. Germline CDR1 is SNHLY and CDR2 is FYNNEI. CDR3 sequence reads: CASTEPLHGELFF. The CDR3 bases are TGTGCCAGCACTGAACCCCTTCACGGGGAGCTGTTTTTT.

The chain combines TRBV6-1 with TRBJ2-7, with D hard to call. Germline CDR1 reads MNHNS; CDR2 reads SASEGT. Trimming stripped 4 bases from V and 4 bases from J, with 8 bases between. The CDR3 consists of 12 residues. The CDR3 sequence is CASSGKGYEQYF. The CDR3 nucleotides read TGTGCCAGCAGTGGTAAAGGGTACGAGCAGTACTTC.

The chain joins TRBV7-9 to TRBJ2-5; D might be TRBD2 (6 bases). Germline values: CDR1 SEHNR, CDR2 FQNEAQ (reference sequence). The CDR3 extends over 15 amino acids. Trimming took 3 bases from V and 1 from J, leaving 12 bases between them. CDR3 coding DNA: TGTGCCAGCAGCTTGCTGCGCGGGGCCCAAGAGACCCAGTACTTC. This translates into CASSLLRGAQETQYF.

The chain's CDR3 is CASRSGQMNTEAFF. In nucleotides, the CDR3 is TGTGCCAGCAGGTCCGGACAGATGAACACTGAAGCTTTCTTT. The chain joins TRBV6-1 to TRBJ1-1; the D gene is possibly TRBD1 (6 bases). The CDR3 covers 14 residues. Germline loops: CDR1 MNHNS, CDR2 SASEGT. Trimming removed 6 bases at V and 0 bases at J, with 11 bases between.

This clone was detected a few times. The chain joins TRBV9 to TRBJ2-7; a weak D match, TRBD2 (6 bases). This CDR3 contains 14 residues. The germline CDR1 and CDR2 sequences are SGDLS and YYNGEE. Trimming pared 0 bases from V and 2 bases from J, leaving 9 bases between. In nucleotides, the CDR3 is TGTGCCAGCAGCGTAGGACCGGGGGCCTACGAGCAGTACTTC. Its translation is CASSVGPGAYEQYF.

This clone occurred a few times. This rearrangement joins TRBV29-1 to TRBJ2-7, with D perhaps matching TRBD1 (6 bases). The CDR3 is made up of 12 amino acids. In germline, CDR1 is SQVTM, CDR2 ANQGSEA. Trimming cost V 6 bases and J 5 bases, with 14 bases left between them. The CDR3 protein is CSVVRGVDEQYF. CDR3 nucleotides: TGCAGCGTCGTCAGGGGCGTCGACGAGCAGTACTTC.

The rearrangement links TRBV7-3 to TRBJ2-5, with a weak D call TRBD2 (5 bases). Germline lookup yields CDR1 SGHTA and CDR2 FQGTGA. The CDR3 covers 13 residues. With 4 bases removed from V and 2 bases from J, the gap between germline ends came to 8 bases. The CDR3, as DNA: TGTGCCAGCAGCTCGAGGGTACAAGAGACCCAGTACTTC. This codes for CASSSRVQETQYF.

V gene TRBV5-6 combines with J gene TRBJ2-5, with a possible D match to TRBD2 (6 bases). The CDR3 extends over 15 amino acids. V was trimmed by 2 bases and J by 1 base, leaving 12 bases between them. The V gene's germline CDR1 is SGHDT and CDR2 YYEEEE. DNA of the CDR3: TGTGCCAGCAGCTTAAAGGAGGGGATCCAAGAGACCCAGTACTTC. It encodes CASSLKEGIQETQYF.

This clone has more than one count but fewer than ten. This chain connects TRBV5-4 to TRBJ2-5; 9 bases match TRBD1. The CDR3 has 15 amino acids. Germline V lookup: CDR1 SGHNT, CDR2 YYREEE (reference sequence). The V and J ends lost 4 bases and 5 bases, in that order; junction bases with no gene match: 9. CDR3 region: CASSAPDRGWETQYF. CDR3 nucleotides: TGTGCCAGCAGCGCACCGGACAGGGGTTGGGAGACCCAGTACTTC.

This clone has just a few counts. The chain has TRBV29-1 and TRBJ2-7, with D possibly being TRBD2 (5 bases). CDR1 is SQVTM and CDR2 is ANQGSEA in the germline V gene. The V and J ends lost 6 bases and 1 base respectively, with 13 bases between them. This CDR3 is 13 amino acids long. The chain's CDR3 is CSVGEWDSYEQYF. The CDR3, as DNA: TGCAGCGTGGGAGAGTGGGATTCCTACGAGCAGTACTTC.

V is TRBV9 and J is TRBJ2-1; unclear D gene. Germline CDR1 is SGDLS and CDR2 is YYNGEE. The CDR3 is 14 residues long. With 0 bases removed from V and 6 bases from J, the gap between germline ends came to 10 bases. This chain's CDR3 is CASSVAYMSNEQFF. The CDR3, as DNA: TGTGCCAGCAGCGTAGCTTATATGAGCAATGAGCAGTTCTTC.

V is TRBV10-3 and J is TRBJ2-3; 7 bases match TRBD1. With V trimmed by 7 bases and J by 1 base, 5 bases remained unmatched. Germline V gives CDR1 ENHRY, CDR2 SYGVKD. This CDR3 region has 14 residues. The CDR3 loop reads CAIMNRGRTDTQYF. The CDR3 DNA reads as TGTGCCATCATGAACAGGGGACGCACAGATACGCAGTATTTT.